This T cell receptor beta chain is drawn from a study of shared clonotypes between healthy human individuals (dated by TCRdb to 2020 to 2022). The study in broad terms: A couple of women and three men aged 18 to 49 years were included in the cohort. Different laboratories and diverse techniques were used to prepare libraries and sequence TCR repertoires, to increase sequencing depth and limit assay-specific biases. Between about 0.85 and 8.9 billion PBMCs per donor were obtained by leukapheresis. To estimate repertoire size and how much clonotypes are shared between individuals, the study performed deep sequencing of blood TCR repertoires from a few healthy adults. For each donor, three plates each were used for CD4 naive and CD4 memory, two plates were used for CD8 naive, and one plate was used for CD8 memory.

The donors were healthy, HIV-negative adults who had no recently reported acute infections or vaccinations. Every donor was a Caucasian adult living in Nashville, Tennessee, USA. Magnetic negative selection was used to enrich CD4+ T cells, after which naive cells were positively selected on CD45RA and the negative fraction became the memory subset. Blood was collected by leukapheresis, and PBMCs were isolated by Ficoll-Histopaque density gradient centrifugation and then cryopreserved in liquid nitrogen vapor phase. Purity and quantity of every magnetically sorted T cell population were checked by analytical flow cytometry. Genomic DNA was isolated from every sorted fraction and measured by UV absorbance on a Nanodrop 2000c. Results the study describes overall, beyond this receptor: Even with the large sequencing depth, rarefaction of the sorted-subset datasets indicated that sequencing was incomplete. Based on pairwise subsampling, the degree of clonotype sharing among donors was expected to be affected by sequencing depth. The small number of donors limited the genetic and exposure-history diversity represented. Clonotypes shared by all four sorted-subset donors showed higher generation probabilities than non-shared clonotypes. Sampling was limited to blood, and TCR repertoires in tissue likely differ from TCR repertoires in blood. Larger estimated clonotype richness was generally found for naive subsets than for memory subsets. Around 5% of naive CD4, roughly 3.6% of naive CD8, approximately 2.2% of memory CD4, and 0.35% to 0.4% of memory CD8 clonotypes were shared across several donors.

Using the deep immunoSEQ assay, TCR CDR3 regions were amplified from genomic DNA by multiplex PCR. Extracted genomic DNA from each cell subset was distributed evenly across all wells of several immunoSEQ 96-well plates, and each plate was treated as a replicate. Each replicate PCR for sorted subsets received roughly 0.2 ug genomic DNA, equal to around 32,000 T cell genomes. Purified libraries were quantified with a Qubit 3.0 fluorometer, sized on a Bioanalyzer 2100, and re-quantified with the KAPA Library Quantification kit. Every immunoSEQ 96-well plate was sequenced on a separate single-read 150-cycle Illumina NextSeq 550 flow cell. The authors' pipeline ran thus. Because the immunoSEQ output held only junctional sequences and lacked quality scores, the filtering could not match the filtering applied to full-length reads. To assign V/J genes and CDR3, sequences were annotated using PyIR, a Python wrapper for IgBLAST v1.9, with IMGT germline references. Reads were filtered out if the reads had weak V/J assignments (E-value above 1e-6), no CDR3, stop codons, out-of-frame junctions, or ambiguous translated residues. V3J clonotypes were defined as sequences sharing the same inferred V gene, J gene, and CDR3 amino acid sequence. The percentage overlap between two repertoires was calculated by dividing the number of shared unique clonotypes by the size of the smaller repertoire. Three approaches were used to assess repertoire richness: RTK rarefaction, the Chao1 estimator, and Recon v2.1 estimates of unobserved clonotypes. Generation probabilities for all TCRbeta clonotypes obtained by the gDNA method from a handful of donors were computed using OLGA. TCRdb mirrors the immuneACCESS table, restricted to in-frame sequences. Some clones are absent from its copies; in checked studies, under half trace to an unresolved V gene, and the reason for the others is unknown. The V and J calls and clone size come from that table; D and trimming were worked out from the DNA. The sample table lists over 1.4 million clones, roughly 96% of them with a count of one. 0.95% to 1.5% of the sample is in the top ten clones.

To note about this clone: Its cognate antigen has yet to be identified. No clone much larger than this one lies a single base away; base qualities are absent.

Based on the germline V gene, the CDR1 and CDR2 sequences are SGHRS and YFSETQ. Here V drops 4 bases and J drops 0 bases, and the junction holds 9 bases not matched to any gene. The CDR3, from cysteine to phenylalanine, totals 17 residues. Only the CDR3 DNA stays, 51 bases, in frame from base 1. The chain joins TRBV5-1 to TRBJ2-2; 7 bases in between match TRBD1. The TCR originated in a young man in good health. Sequenced material: naive CD4+ T cells sorted from blood. The cell subset or site label, read with the paper, signifies: CD45RA+ positively selected. CDR3 sequence: CASSGIRDRSNTGELFF. The DNA sequence reads TGCGCCAGCAGCGGAATAAGGGACAGATCGAACACCGGGGAGCTGTTTTTT.